A selection of T cell receptor beta chains follows, all from one sample in a study of low-dose radiotherapy and immunotherapy resistance in tumors. TCRdb reanalysed the reads using MiXCR and keeps one entry per CDR3 protein. This table holds about 71,000 distinct CDR3 sequences, 31% found once. The material sequenced was PBMCs, taken before treatment. These receptors came from a female donor with ovarian cancer. The CDR3 runs from the conserved cysteine through the conserved F or W. Each record gives: J gene, V gene, clone size, D gene, CDR3 DNA, CDR3 protein. A D gene is named only where the DNA matches it firmly. The size field is filled for only some rows; it gives once, few, many or a size class.

j_gene: TRBJ2-4
v_gene: TRBV4-1
abundance: many
d_gene: TRBD1
CDR3nt: TGCGCCAGCAGCCAACCGGGACAGAGGAACATTCAGTACTTC
CDR3aa: CASSQPGQRNIQYF

j_gene: TRBJ2-7
v_gene: TRBV20-1
abundance: many
d_gene: -
CDR3nt: TGCAGTGCTAGTCCCCCTTTCCGAGCGGCGGTGTCCTACGAGCAGTACTTC
CDR3aa: CSASPPFRAAVSYEQYF

j_gene: TRBJ1-1
v_gene: TRBV6-1
abundance: many
d_gene: -
CDR3nt: TGTGCCAGCAGTTCAGGGGTGAACACTGAAGCTTTCTTT
CDR3aa: CASSSGVNTEAFF

j_gene: TRBJ2-1
v_gene: TRBV28
abundance: many
d_gene: TRBD1
CDR3nt: TGTGCCAGCAGTTTAGCGGGACAGGGATCGGGTGAGCAGTTCTTC
CDR3aa: CASSLAGQGSGEQFF

j_gene: TRBJ2-2
v_gene: TRBV7-6
abundance: many
d_gene: TRBD1
CDR3nt: TGTGCTAGCAGTTACCGACAGGGGGCGGGGACCGGGGAGCTGTTTTTT
CDR3aa: CASSYRQGAGTGELFF

j_gene: TRBJ2-7
v_gene: TRBV6-2/TRBV6-3
abundance: many
d_gene: -
CDR3nt: TGTGCCAGCAGTCCAGTAATTGGAACTACGCAGTACTTC
CDR3aa: CASSPVIGTTQYF

j_gene: TRBJ2-1
v_gene: TRBV10-3
abundance: once
d_gene: -
CDR3nt: TGTGCCATCAGTGGTCTCTCGGGGAGCGTCGGCTTGAATGAGCAGTTCTTC
CDR3aa: CAISGLSGSVGLNEQFF

j_gene: TRBJ1-1
v_gene: TRBV7-3
abundance: many
d_gene: -
CDR3nt: TGTGCCAGCAGCCCCCAACAGGACACTGAAGCTTTCTTT
CDR3aa: CASSPQQDTEAFF

j_gene: TRBJ2-1
v_gene: TRBV20-1
abundance: many
d_gene: TRBD2
CDR3nt: TGCAGTGCTAGCACACTAGCGGGTTACAATGAGCAGTTCTTC
CDR3aa: CSASTLAGYNEQFF

j_gene: TRBJ1-2
v_gene: TRBV6-8
abundance: many
d_gene: TRBD1
CDR3nt: TGTGCCAGCAGTTACATAACAGGGGGAGGCTACACCTTC
CDR3aa: CASSYITGGGYTF

j_gene: TRBJ2-1
v_gene: TRBV14
abundance: many
d_gene: -
CDR3nt: TGTGCCAGCAGCCGGACAGCTAGATCCAATGAGCAGTTCTTC
CDR3aa: CASSRTARSNEQFF

j_gene: TRBJ1-1
v_gene: TRBV6-2/TRBV6-3
abundance: few
d_gene: -
CDR3nt: TGTGCCAGCAGGACGACGGGTCCTGAAGCTTTCTTT
CDR3aa: CASRTTGPEAFF

j_gene: TRBJ2-3
v_gene: TRBV5-1
abundance: -
d_gene: -
CDR3nt: TGCGCCAGCAGCTCGTGGACGGCTTTCGGCGCTAGCGAGGGGCACACAGATACGCAGTATTTT
CDR3aa: CASSSWTAFGASEGHTDTQYF

j_gene: TRBJ2-5
v_gene: TRBV9
abundance: -
d_gene: TRBD2
CDR3nt: TGTGCCAGCAGCCCGGGACTAGCGGGAGTCGAGACCCAGTACTTC
CDR3aa: CASSPGLAGVETQYF

j_gene: TRBJ2-5
v_gene: TRBV7-8
abundance: many
d_gene: TRBD1
CDR3nt: TGTGCCAGCAGCCAAGGACAGGGGTGGAGAGAGACCCAGTACTTC
CDR3aa: CASSQGQGWRETQYF

j_gene: TRBJ1-2
v_gene: TRBV29-1
abundance: many
d_gene: TRBD1
CDR3nt: TGCAGCTCTAGGGGGCTCGACTATGGCTACACCTTC
CDR3aa: CSSRGLDYGYTF

j_gene: TRBJ2-1
v_gene: TRBV5-1
abundance: many
d_gene: -
CDR3nt: TGCGCCAGCAGCTTGTACGCGGTGGGGATCGATGAGCAGTTCTTC
CDR3aa: CASSLYAVGIDEQFF